Listed below are T cell receptor beta chains from one sample, sequenced in a study of blood T cells in healthy people across ages. TCRdb independently ran MiXCR on the 5' RACE reads; one entry per CDR3 protein. The table shows about 1.4 million distinct CDR3 sequences, with 59% occurring only once. The material sequenced was blood. The receptors shown here come from a man younger than 35 in good health. Both conserved end residues are part of each CDR3. The D gene is left open where the match is weak. Clone size is not always given. Where it is, it says once, few, many or a class for expanded clones.

CDR3: CASSPTRAGALTDTQYF; DNA: TGTGCCAGCAGCCCCACTAGAGCGGGGGCCCTAACAGATACGCAGTATTTT; J: TRBJ2-3; V: TRBV5-4; size: .; D: TRBD2
CDR3: CSASHTYQETQYF; DNA: TGCAGTGCTTCTCATACGTACCAAGAGACCCAGTACTTC; J: TRBJ2-5; V: TRBV20-1; size: .; D: .
CDR3: CSAQKGGTQYF; DNA: TGCAGTGCACAGAAGGGGGGGACCCAGTACTTC; J: TRBJ2-5; V: TRBV20-1; size: few; D: .
CDR3: CASSVQGDSTYEQYF; DNA: TGTGCCAGCAGCGTACAGGGGGACAGTACCTACGAGCAGTACTTC; J: TRBJ2-7; V: TRBV9; size: .; D: TRBD1
CDR3: CSARDLPNRGGFRSPLHF; DNA: TGCAGTGCTAGAGATCTCCCTAACAGGGGTGGTTTTCGTTCACCCCTCCACTTT; J: TRBJ1-6; V: TRBV20-1; size: few; D: TRBD1
CDR3: CAGGLAGFSPNEQFF; DNA: TGTGCCGGCGGATTAGCGGGGTTTTCCCCCAATGAGCAGTTCTTC; J: TRBJ2-1; V: TRBV27; size: .; D: TRBD2
CDR3: CASKGQRISYEQYF; DNA: TGTGCCAGCAAGGGACAGAGAATTTCCTACGAGCAGTACTTC; J: TRBJ2-7; V: TRBV6-2/TRBV6-3; size: .; D: TRBD1
CDR3: CASSQVVRQGNSPLHF; DNA: TGCGCCAGCAGCCAAGTTGTCCGACAGGGAAATTCACCCCTCCACTTT; J: TRBJ1-6; V: TRBV4-3; size: .; D: TRBD1
CDR3: CASGFFVGNQPQHF; DNA: TGTGCCAGCGGATTCTTCGTTGGAAATCAGCCCCAGCATTTT; J: TRBJ1-5; V: TRBV5-5; size: .; D: .
CDR3: CASSQTGGGGYGYTF; DNA: TGCGCCAGCAGCCAAACAGGGGGCGGCGGCTATGGCTACACCTTC; J: TRBJ1-2; V: TRBV4-1; size: .; D: TRBD1
CDR3: CASSQSRGYPQETQYF; DNA: TGTGCCAGCAGCCAGTCGCGGGGCTATCCGCAAGAGACCCAGTACTTC; J: TRBJ2-5; V: TRBV3-1; size: .; D: .
CDR3: CAISGLGQGKLFF; DNA: TGTGCCATCAGTGGGCTCGGACAGGGGAAACTGTTTTTT; J: TRBJ1-4; V: TRBV10-3; size: .; D: TRBD1
CDR3: CSASRLAGEVNEQFF; DNA: TGCAGTGCTAGTAGACTAGCGGGAGAGGTCAATGAGCAGTTCTTC; J: TRBJ2-1; V: TRBV20-1; size: .; D: TRBD2
CDR3: CASSFATWTEETQYF; DNA: TGTGCCAGCAGCTTCGCGACATGGACAGAAGAGACCCAGTACTTC; J: TRBJ2-5; V: TRBV11-2; size: .; D: .
CDR3: CASSSTGTGVYEQYF; DNA: TGTGCCAGCAGCAGCACCGGGACAGGGGTCTACGAGCAGTACTTC; J: TRBJ2-7; V: TRBV7-9; size: few; D: TRBD1
CDR3: CASSESLAGVSNEQFF; DNA: TGTGCCAGCAGTGAATCACTAGCGGGAGTTTCGAATGAGCAGTTCTTC; J: TRBJ2-1; V: TRBV25-1; size: few; D: TRBD2
CDR3: CASGDGWYEQYF; DNA: TGTGCCAGCGGGGACGGGTGGTACGAGCAGTACTTC; J: TRBJ2-7; V: TRBV7-2; size: once; D: .
CDR3: CASSDLPHIYEQYF; DNA: TGTGCCAGCAGTGACCTTCCACATATCTACGAGCAGTACTTC; J: TRBJ2-7; V: TRBV6-2/TRBV6-3; size: .; D: .
CDR3: CASSVNYYNEQFF; DNA: TGTGCCAGCAGCGTCAACTATTACAATGAGCAGTTCTTC; J: TRBJ2-1; V: TRBV9; size: once; D: .
CDR3: CASSQVPGQGSRDEKLFF; DNA: TGCGCCAGCAGCCAAGTGCCGGGACAGGGGAGCAGGGATGAAAAACTGTTTTTT; J: TRBJ1-4; V: TRBV4-3; size: .; D: TRBD1
CDR3: CASSPRTGWGEKLFF; DNA: TGTGCCAGCAGTCCCCGGACAGGGTGGGGTGAAAAACTGTTTTTT; J: TRBJ1-4; V: TRBV6-5; size: .; D: TRBD1
CDR3: CASSQDPGRVSEAFF; DNA: TGCGCCAGCAGCCAAGATCCAGGGCGGGTAAGTGAAGCTTTCTTT; J: TRBJ1-1; V: TRBV4-1; size: few; D: .
CDR3: CASSQDRGRLESSYNEQFF; DNA: TGCGCCAGCAGCCAAGATAGGGGGAGACTAGAGAGCTCCTACAATGAGCAGTTCTTC; J: TRBJ2-1; V: TRBV4-1; size: .; D: .
CDR3: CASNQGAYNEQFF; DNA: TGTGCCAGTAATCAGGGTGCGTACAATGAGCAGTTCTTC; J: TRBJ2-1; V: TRBV19; size: .; D: .
CDR3: CASSLGIGDADTQYF; DNA: TGTGCCAGCAGTTTGGGCATAGGGGACGCAGATACGCAGTATTTT; J: TRBJ2-3; V: TRBV12-3/TRBV12-4; size: .; D: .
CDR3: CASGPTIGYEQYF; DNA: TGTGCCAGCGGCCCCACGATTGGCTACGAGCAGTACTTC; J: TRBJ2-7; V: TRBV7-7; size: .; D: .
CDR3: CASSSMTGSGYGYTF; DNA: TGTGCCAGCAGCTCCATGACAGGGTCGGGGTATGGCTACACCTTC; J: TRBJ1-2; V: TRBV7-2; size: .; D: TRBD1
CDR3: CASRSGMYEQYF; DNA: TGTGCCAGCAGGTCGGGGATGTACGAGCAGTACTTC; J: TRBJ2-7; V: TRBV12-3/TRBV12-4; size: .; D: .
CDR3: CASSQAGTSVYEQYF; DNA: TGCGCCAGCAGCCAAGCCGGGACTAGCGTCTACGAGCAGTACTTC; J: TRBJ2-7; V: TRBV4-1; size: .; D: TRBD2
CDR3: CAGPGTGAGDSTDTQYF; DNA: TGTGCCGGCCCGGGGACAGGGGCGGGAGATAGCACAGATACGCAGTATTTT; J: TRBJ2-3; V: TRBV11-2; size: .; D: TRBD1
CDR3: CASSESRQGPYGYTF; DNA: TGTGCCAGCAGTGAATCCCGACAGGGACCGTATGGCTACACCTTC; J: TRBJ1-2; V: TRBV25-1; size: few; D: TRBD1
CDR3: CASSIGTSGTDTQYF; DNA: TGCGCCAGCAGCATTGGGACTAGCGGAACAGATACGCAGTATTTT; J: TRBJ2-3; V: TRBV5-1; size: .; D: TRBD2
CDR3: CASSQDRDGRPYTF; DNA: TGCGCCAGCAGCCAGGACCGGGACGGTCGGCCGTACACCTTC; J: TRBJ1-2; V: TRBV4-3; size: .; D: .
CDR3: CASSFRVTQPQHF; DNA: TGTGCCAGCAGTTTTAGGGTCACTCAGCCCCAGCATTTT; J: TRBJ1-5; V: TRBV12-3/TRBV12-4; size: .; D: .
CDR3: CASSKGTRFPYEQYF; DNA: TGTGCCAGCAGCAAAGGGACTAGGTTCCCCTACGAGCAGTACTTC; J: TRBJ2-7; V: TRBV21-1; size: .; D: .
CDR3: CSVEYSYNEQFF; DNA: TGCAGCGTTGAGTACAGTTACAATGAGCAGTTCTTC; J: TRBJ2-1; V: TRBV29-1; size: .; D: .
CDR3: CSASRLAGARNLLKNIQYF; DNA: TGCAGTGCTAGTCGACTAGCGGGAGCCCGAAACCTACTCAAAAACATTCAGTACTTC; J: TRBJ2-4; V: TRBV20-1; size: .; D: TRBD2
CDR3: CASSFSAADTQYF; DNA: TGTGCCAGCAGTTTCAGCGCCGCAGATACGCAGTATTTT; J: TRBJ2-3; V: TRBV27; size: .; D: .
CDR3: CATGADRAAETQYF; DNA: TGTGCCACCGGGGCTGACAGGGCCGCTGAGACCCAGTACTTC; J: TRBJ2-5; V: TRBV10-3; size: .; D: TRBD1
CDR3: CASSLGRGRYEQYF; DNA: TGTGCCAGCAGCTTAGGACGGGGCCGTTACGAGCAGTACTTC; J: TRBJ2-7; V: TRBV7-2; size: few; D: .
CDR3: CSAATGSRYEQFF; DNA: TGCAGTGCAGCTACGGGATCTAGATATGAGCAGTTCTTC; J: TRBJ2-1; V: TRBV20-1; size: few; D: .
CDR3: CASSEWGAGAESEQYF; DNA: TGTGCCAGCAGTGAATGGGGAGCAGGGGCTGAAAGCGAGCAGTACTTC; J: TRBJ2-7; V: TRBV25-1; size: few; D: .
CDR3: CASSYRDRVVDEQFF; DNA: TGTGCCAGCAGCTACCGGGACAGGGTAGTAGATGAGCAGTTCTTC; J: TRBJ2-1; V: TRBV6-5; size: .; D: TRBD1
CDR3: CASSFELGLEQYF; DNA: TGTGCCAGCAGTTTTGAGTTGGGGCTAGAGCAGTACTTC; J: TRBJ2-7; V: TRBV12-3/TRBV12-4; size: few; D: .
CDR3: CASSELRGSWYEQYF; DNA: TGTGCCAGCAGTGAACTGCGGGGTTCGTGGTACGAGCAGTACTTC; J: TRBJ2-7; V: TRBV6-1; size: few; D: .
CDR3: CSARKLDSLYEQYF; DNA: TGCAGTGCTAGAAAATTGGACAGCCTGTACGAGCAGTACTTC; J: TRBJ2-7; V: TRBV20-1; size: few; D: .
CDR3: CASSQTRGQSYEQYF; DNA: TGCGCCAGCAGCCAAACTCGGGGACAGTCCTACGAGCAGTACTTC; J: TRBJ2-7; V: TRBV4-1; size: .; D: TRBD1
CDR3: CASSTPGNSYNEQFF; DNA: TGTGCCAGCAGCACCCCAGGGAACTCCTACAATGAGCAGTTCTTC; J: TRBJ2-1; V: TRBV3-1; size: few; D: .
CDR3: CASSYSRPGDTQYF; DNA: TGTGCCAGCAGTTACAGCCGCCCGGGGGATACGCAGTATTTT; J: TRBJ2-3; V: TRBV6-6; size: .; D: .
CDR3: CASSPLPGRQPQHF; DNA: TGTGCCAGCAGCCCCCTCCCGGGACGTCAGCCCCAGCATTTT; J: TRBJ1-5; V: TRBV9; size: .; D: .